A selection of T cell receptor beta chains follows, all from one sample in a study of T cell repertoires in cytomegalovirus infection. Using its own MiXCR run on the reads, TCRdb lists one record per CDR3 protein. The sample contains about 830,000 distinct CDR3 sequences, 30% to 35% of which appear only once. Antigen specificity for these receptors is unknown. The specimen was cultured CD8+ T cells from PBMCs, collected from culture after CMV antigen stimulation. The receptors derive from a human donor in good health (CMV status not recorded). Some clones in this sample may be carry-over from other donors' samples. CDR3s include the opening cysteine and the closing phenylalanine or tryptophan. The order of the fields is D gene, clone size, V gene, J gene, CDR3 protein, CDR3 DNA. The D gene is left open where the match is weak. Expanded clones are given a class, and other clones once, few, many or no size at all.

D gene: .
clone size: many
V gene: TRBV4-1
J gene: TRBJ2-5
CDR3 protein: CASSQDLGPLRETQYF
CDR3 DNA: TGCGCCAGCAGCCAAGATCTCGGTCCACTTCGGGAGACCCAGTACTTC

D gene: TRBD2
clone size: few
V gene: TRBV7-9
J gene: TRBJ2-2
CDR3 protein: CASSVGLAGANGGELFF
CDR3 DNA: TGTGCCAGCAGCGTGGGACTAGCGGGGGCTAACGGCGGGGAGCTGTTTTTT

D gene: TRBD2
clone size: many
V gene: TRBV7-9
J gene: TRBJ2-7
CDR3 protein: CASSLTATFAGEYF
CDR3 DNA: TGTGCCAGCAGCTTAACCGCGACGTTTGCGGGGGAGTACTTC

D gene: .
clone size: .
V gene: TRBV12-3/TRBV12-4
J gene: TRBJ2-7
CDR3 protein: CASSLRPGTALHGEQYF
CDR3 DNA: TGTGCCAGCAGTTTACGCCCCGGGACCGCCCTGCATGGGGAGCAGTACTTC

D gene: TRBD2
clone size: few
V gene: TRBV12-3/TRBV12-4
J gene: TRBJ2-3
CDR3 protein: CASTSGGAIGTDTQYF
CDR3 DNA: TGTGCCAGTACTAGCGGGGGGGCTATCGGCACAGATACGCAGTATTTT

D gene: TRBD2
clone size: many
V gene: TRBV4-1
J gene: TRBJ2-7
CDR3 protein: CASSQGLAERYEQYF
CDR3 DNA: TGCGCCAGCAGCCAAGGACTAGCGGAGCGCTACGAGCAGTACTTC

D gene: .
clone size: .
V gene: TRBV12-3/TRBV12-4
J gene: TRBJ2-1
CDR3 protein: CASSYTGLVDNEQFF
CDR3 DNA: TGTGCCAGCAGTTACACAGGGTTGGTTGACAATGAGCAGTTCTTC

D gene: TRBD1
clone size: few
V gene: TRBV20-1
J gene: TRBJ1-5
CDR3 protein: CSARGPGQGIGQPQHF
CDR3 DNA: TGCAGTGCTAGAGGCCCCGGACAGGGAATAGGACAGCCCCAGCATTTT

D gene: TRBD1
clone size: .
V gene: TRBV25-1
J gene: TRBJ2-5
CDR3 protein: CASSETGTGTETQYF
CDR3 DNA: TGTGCCAGCAGTGAAACCGGGACAGGGACGGAGACCCAGTACTTC

D gene: TRBD2
clone size: .
V gene: TRBV10-2
J gene: TRBJ2-7
CDR3 protein: CASSEVGGAYEQYF
CDR3 DNA: TGCGCCAGCAGTGAGGTCGGGGGGGCATACGAGCAGTACTTC

D gene: .
clone size: .
V gene: TRBV10-1
J gene: TRBJ2-5
CDR3 protein: CASSVGTKGGETQYF
CDR3 DNA: TGCGCCAGCAGTGTCGGGACGAAAGGGGGAGAGACCCAGTACTTC

D gene: .
clone size: .
V gene: TRBV5-4
J gene: TRBJ1-2
CDR3 protein: CASSLFAGVGYTF
CDR3 DNA: TGTGCCAGCAGCCTTTTCGCAGGGGTTGGCTACACCTTC

D gene: .
clone size: many
V gene: TRBV7-2
J gene: TRBJ2-5
CDR3 protein: CASSLAPIEETQYF
CDR3 DNA: TGTGCCAGCAGCTTAGCACCTATAGAGGAGACCCAGTACTTC

D gene: .
clone size: .
V gene: TRBV13
J gene: TRBJ1-6
CDR3 protein: CASSDVGEADSPLHF
CDR3 DNA: TGTGCCAGCAGCGATGTTGGGGAAGCGGATTCACCCCTCCACTTT

D gene: .
clone size: few
V gene: TRBV6-6
J gene: TRBJ2-1
CDR3 protein: CASSDSRSYNEQFF
CDR3 DNA: TGTGCCAGCAGTGATTCTCGCTCCTACAATGAGCAGTTCTTC